This TCR beta chain was observed in a study of shared clonotypes between healthy human individuals (dated by TCRdb to 2020 to 2021). A note on the overall study: The cohort included three men and a couple of women between 18 and 49 years of age. For each donor, CD4 naive and CD4 memory were each run on three plates, CD8 naive on two plates, and CD8 memory on one plate. Blood TCR repertoires of about 5 healthy adults were deeply sequenced to estimate repertoire size and the extent of clonotype sharing between individuals. To increase sequencing depth and limit assay-specific biases, different laboratories used diverse techniques to prepare libraries and sequence TCR repertoires. Per donor, leukapheresis produced somewhere between about 0.85 and 8.9 billion PBMCs.

V ends up 5 bases short and J 1 base short, with an unmatched junction base count of 3. For CDR1 and CDR2, the germline V gene lists SGHVS and FQNEAQ. The CDR3 measures 15 amino acids from cysteine to phenylalanine. The read is trimmed to its CDR3 DNA, 45 bases read in frame from base 1. Using the deep immunoSEQ assay, TCR CDR3 regions were amplified from genomic DNA by multiplex PCR. For each cell subset, the extracted genomic DNA was distributed evenly across all wells of several immunoSEQ 96-well plates, and each plate served as one replicate. For sorted subsets, around 200 ng genomic DNA, equal to tens of thousands of T cell genomes, was loaded into each replicate PCR. Purified libraries were measured with a Qubit 3.0 fluorometer, size-checked on a Bioanalyzer 2100, and measured again with the KAPA Library Quantification kit. A separate single-read 150-cycle Illumina NextSeq 550 flow cell was used to sequence each immunoSEQ 96-well plate. Per the authors' processing: Because only junctional sequences without quality scores were contained in the immunoSEQ output, filtering matching that applied to full-length reads could not be performed. To assign V/J genes and CDR3, sequences were annotated using PyIR, a Python wrapper for IgBLAST v1.9, with IMGT germline references. Reads were removed for weak V/J assignments (E-value above 1e-6), missing CDR3, stop codons, out-of-frame junctions, or ambiguous translated residues. A V3J clonotype was defined by an identical inferred V gene, J gene, and CDR3 amino acid sequence. Percentage overlap between repertoires was computed as shared unique clonotypes divided by the size of the smaller repertoire. Repertoire richness was assessed with RTK rarefaction, the Chao1 estimator, and Recon v2.1 estimates of unobserved clonotypes. For all TCRbeta clonotypes obtained by the gDNA method from four donors, generation probabilities were computed with OLGA. TCRdb took this table from immuneACCESS and kept in-frame rearrangements with V and J called. Such tables lack part of the clones; where checked against another copy, unresolved V genes explain under half of the gap, and the rest is unexplained. D and trimming were read from the DNA, whereas the V and J calls and clone size are those reported in that table. The sample table lists some 2,500,000 clones, about 90% of them with a count of one. Of the sample, 0.37% is held by the ten largest clones.

What the work shows at the level of the full study, not this receptor alone: Compared with non-shared clonotypes, the clonotypes found in all four sorted-subset donors had higher generation probabilities. Based on pairwise subsampling, the degree of clonotype sharing among donors was expected to be affected by sequencing depth. Naive subsets generally had larger estimated clonotype richness than memory subsets did. The genetic and exposure-history diversity represented was limited by the small number of donors. Only blood was sampled, and tissue TCR repertoires likely differ from those in blood. Across a few donors, 4.5% to 6.5% of naive CD4, 3% to 4% of naive CD8, roughly 2.2% of memory CD4, and approximately 0.42% of memory CD8 clonotypes were shared. Even with the large sequencing depth, rarefaction of the sorted-subset datasets indicated that sequencing was incomplete.

Healthy HIV-negative adults with no recently reported acute infections or vaccinations were included as donors. Only Caucasian adults living in Nashville, Tennessee, USA were represented among the donors. CD4+ T cells were enriched through magnetic negative selection, after which naive cells were positively selected on CD45RA and the remaining negative fraction served as the memory subset. After blood collection by leukapheresis, PBMCs were isolated using Ficoll-Histopaque density gradient centrifugation and then cryopreserved in the vapor phase of liquid nitrogen. Purity and quantity of every magnetically sorted T cell population were checked by analytical flow cytometry. Each sorted fraction had its genomic DNA isolated and then quantified by UV absorbance on a Nanodrop 2000c. In the case of this clone: Its antigen remains unidentified. Base qualities are not at hand, and no much larger clone is one base apart.

This TCR was recovered from a man aged 18 to 35 in good health. Some clones in this sample may be carry-over from other donors' samples. The chain links TRBV7-8 with TRBJ2-1; a stretch of 9 junction bases matches TRBD2. The specimen sequenced was naive CD4+ T cells from PBMCs. The label giving this sample's cell subset or site can be read as: CD45RA+ positively selected. For the CDR3, the sequence is CASSLSGRSYNEQFF. The bases read TGTGCCAGCAGCCTCAGCGGGAGGTCCTACAATGAGCAGTTCTTC.